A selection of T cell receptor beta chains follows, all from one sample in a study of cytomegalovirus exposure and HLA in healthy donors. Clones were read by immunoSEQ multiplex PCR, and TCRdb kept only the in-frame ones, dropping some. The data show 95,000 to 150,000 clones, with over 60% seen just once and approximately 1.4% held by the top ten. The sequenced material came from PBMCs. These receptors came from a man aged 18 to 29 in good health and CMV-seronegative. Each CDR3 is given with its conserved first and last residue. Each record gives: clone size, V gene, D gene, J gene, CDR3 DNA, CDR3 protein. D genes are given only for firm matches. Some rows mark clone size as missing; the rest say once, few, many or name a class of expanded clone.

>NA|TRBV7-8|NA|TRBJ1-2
TGTGCCAGCAGCTTAGGAGCCCCCGTGGAGGGCTACACCTTC
CASSLGAPVEGYTF
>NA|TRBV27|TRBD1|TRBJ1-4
TGTGCCAGCAGTTGGGGACAGTCTACTAATGAAAAACTGTTTTTT
CASSWGQSTNEKLFF
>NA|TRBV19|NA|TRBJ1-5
TGTGCCAGTAGTACGCAGGTGGGCAATCAGCCCCAGCATTTT
CASSTQVGNQPQHF
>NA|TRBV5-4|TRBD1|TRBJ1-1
TGTGCCAGCAGTCGGGACAGTGAAGCTTTCTTT
CASSRDSEAFF
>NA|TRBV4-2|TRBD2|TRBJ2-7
TGTGCCAGCAGCCGAGGGACTAGCGGGAGTAGAGATGGCGAGCAGTACTTC
CASSRGTSGSRDGEQYF
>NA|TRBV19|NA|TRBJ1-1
TGTGCCAGCGGTCTTAGGACTGAAGCTTTCTTC
CASGLRTEAFF
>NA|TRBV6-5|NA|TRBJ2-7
TGTGCCACTTTCCAGCCGGGAAACCCCTACGAGCAGTACTTC
CATFQPGNPYEQYF
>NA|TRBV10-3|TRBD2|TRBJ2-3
TGTGCCACTACAGCGGGGGGTAGCACAGATACGCAGTATTTT
CATTAGGSTDTQYF
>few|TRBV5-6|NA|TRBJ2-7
TGTGCCAGCAGCGTTCGACTAGGAGGGAGGGAGCAGTACTTC
CASSVRLGGREQYF
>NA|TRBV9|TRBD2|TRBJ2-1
TGTGCCAGCAGCGTAGGAATAGCGGGGAACCATGAGCAGTTCTTC
CASSVGIAGNHEQFF
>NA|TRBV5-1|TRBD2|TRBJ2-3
TGCGCCAGCAGCTTGGCCAGGGGTGGCGGGAGGATTCCAGATACGCAGTATTTT
CASSLARGGGRIPDTQYF
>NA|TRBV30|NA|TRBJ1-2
TGTGCCTGGAGTGTACGTAGGGGCGACGGCTACACCTTC
CAWSVRRGDGYTF
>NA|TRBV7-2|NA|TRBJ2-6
TGTGCCAGCAGCCGATCGGAGGGGGGGGCCAACGTCCTGACTTTC
CASSRSEGGANVLTF
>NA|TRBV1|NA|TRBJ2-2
TGCACCAGCAGCCAGAAGCCCGGACTAGCGGGGGGGCTGAACACCGGGGAGCTGTTTTTT
CTSSQKPGLAGGLNTGELFF
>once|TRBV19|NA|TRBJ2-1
TGTGCCAGTAGTATAGCGGGAGAAGGCTACAATGAGCAGTTCTTC
CASSIAGEGYNEQFF
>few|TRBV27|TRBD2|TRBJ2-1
TGTGCCAGCGCACCGGGACTAGTTGGCCTTAATGAGCAGTTCTTC
CASAPGLVGLNEQFF
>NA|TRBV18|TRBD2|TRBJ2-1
TGTGCCAGCTCACCAAGGACTAGCCACAATGAGCAGTTCTTC
CASSPRTSHNEQFF
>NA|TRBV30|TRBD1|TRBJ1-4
TGTGCCTGGGGGACCGGGACAGGGGGCGAAAAACTGTTTTTT
CAWGTGTGGEKLFF
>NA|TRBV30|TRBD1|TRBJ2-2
TGTGCCTGGAGCCCCCTGGGACAGGGGAGAATTCCCACCGGGGAGCTGTTTTTT
CAWSPLGQGRIPTGELFF
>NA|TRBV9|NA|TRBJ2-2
TGTGCCAGCAGCGTAGGACTAGTAGGAACCGGGGAGCTGTTTTTT
CASSVGLVGTGELFF
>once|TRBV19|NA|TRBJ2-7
TGTGCCAGTACCCCCTCCGGAGGTCGGACCCACCTCTCCTACGAGCAGTACTTC
CASTPSGGRTHLSYEQYF
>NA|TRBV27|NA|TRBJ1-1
TGTGCCAGCACCAAAACCGGGACAACTAGTTCTTTCTTT
CASTKTGTTSSFF
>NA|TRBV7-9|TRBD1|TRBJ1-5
TGTGCCAGCAGCTGGGGGCCGGGACAGGGATATCAGCCCCAGCATTTT
CASSWGPGQGYQPQHF
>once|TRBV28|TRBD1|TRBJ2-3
TGTGCCAGCAGTACTACCTTCACAGACAGGGGGCGAAGAACCGATACGCAGTATTTT
CASSTTFTDRGRRTDTQYF
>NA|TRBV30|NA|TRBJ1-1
TGTGCCTGGAGGAAAGGACATACAAACACTGAAGCTTTCTTT
CAWRKGHTNTEAFF
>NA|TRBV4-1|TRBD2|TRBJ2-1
TGCGCCAGCAGCCAACTACAACTAGCGGGGGGCTACAATGAGCAGTTCTTC
CASSQLQLAGGYNEQFF
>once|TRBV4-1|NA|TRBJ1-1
TGCGCCAGCAGCCAAGATCCGGGACTGGTCGGAGCTTTCTTT
CASSQDPGLVGAFF
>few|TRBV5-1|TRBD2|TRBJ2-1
TGCGCCAGCAGCTGGGATTGGACTAGCGGGAGGGACCGCTGGGGTGAGCAGTTCTTC
CASSWDWTSGRDRWGEQFF
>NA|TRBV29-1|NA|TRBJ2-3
TGCAGCATCCTATACACAGATACGCAGTATTTT
CSILYTDTQYF
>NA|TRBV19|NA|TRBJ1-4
TGTGCCAGTAGTATTGGGACAAATAGGAATGAAAAACTGTTTTTT
CASSIGTNRNEKLFF
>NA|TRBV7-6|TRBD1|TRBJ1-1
TGTGCCGGCAGCTTAGGGATTACAGGGGATGAAGCTTTCTTT
CAGSLGITGDEAFF
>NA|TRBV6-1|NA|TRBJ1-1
TGTGCCAGCAGTGAAGGGGGGGTACCTGAAGCTTTCTTT
CASSEGGVPEAFF
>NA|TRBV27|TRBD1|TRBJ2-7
TGTGCCAGCAGTTTAGACAGGGCTACCTCCTACGAGCAGTACTTC
CASSLDRATSYEQYF
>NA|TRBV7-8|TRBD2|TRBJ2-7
TGTGCCAGCAGCCGGGAGGACGAGCAGTACTTC
CASSREDEQYF
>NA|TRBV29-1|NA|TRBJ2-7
TGCAGCGTTGAAAAATCTAACTACGAGCAGTACTTC
CSVEKSNYEQYF
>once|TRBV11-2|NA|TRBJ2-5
TGTGCCACCCGTTCAGGAAAAGAGACCCAGTACTTC
CATRSGKETQYF
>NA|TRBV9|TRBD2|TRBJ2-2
TGTGCCAGCAGCGTAGAGTTAGGGGGGCGGACTAGCGGGAACACCGGGGAGCTGTTTTTT
CASSVELGGRTSGNTGELFF
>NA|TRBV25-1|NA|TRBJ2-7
TGTGCCAGCAGTGAGAGGGAGAGAGGCGAGCAGTACTTC
CASSERERGEQYF
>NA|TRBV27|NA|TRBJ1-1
TGTGCCAGCAGTTTGGTAGGGGGCACTGAAGCTTTCTTT
CASSLVGGTEAFF
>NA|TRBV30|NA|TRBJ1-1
TGTGCCTGGGGATCCGGGGGGCTGAACACTGAAGCTTTCTTT
CAWGSGGLNTEAFF
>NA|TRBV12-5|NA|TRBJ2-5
TGTGCTAGTTTGGGGGGAGAGACCCAGTACTTC
CASLGGETQYF